The 22 T cell receptor beta chains below come from one sample, sequenced in a study of patients and donors after allogeneic stem cell transplantation (dated by TCRdb to the early 2020s). Library construction relied on RT-PCR. Reads for this sample came from a NextSeq 550. TCRdb trimmed public reads at Q25 via fastp, called clones via MiXCR and kept in-frame beta chains. Rows are combined by CDR3 protein, so each entry shows the most common genes and DNA. This sample is represented by hundreds of thousands of distinct CDR3 sequences; under 20% of them were singletons. The ten largest account for 7.2% of the sample. The sample comprised blood, either unsorted or a sorted T cell fraction (not recorded which). Receptors were obtained from a human donor who was either an allogeneic HSCT recipient or a stem cell or donor lymphocyte infusion donor (not recorded which). It is not recorded whose cells these are; they may come from a transplant donor.

Comment on this clonotype: The junction departs from germline at one end; a sequencing error may be responsible. The chain joins TRBV7-2 to TRBJ1-1; D ambiguous. Germline loops: CDR1 SGHTA, CDR2 FQGNSA. This CDR3 comprises 14 residues. The CDR3 reads CASSSHLMNAEAFF. The CDR3 region has the DNA TGTGCCAGCAGCTCCCATCTAATGAACGCTGAAGCTTTCTTT.

The chain employs TRBV30 and TRBJ1-4; D is unresolved. V gave up 3 bases and J gave up 0 bases, with 5 bases separating them. CDR3 length equals 13 residues. CDR1 and CDR2 from the germline V gene are GTSNPN and SVGIG (reference sequence). CDR3 sequence reads: CAWSYTTNEKLFF. The CDR3 bases are TGTGCCTGGAGCTATACAACTAATGAAAAACTGTTTTTT.

The chain recombines TRBV4-2 with TRBJ1-5; possible D gene TRBD1, 6 bases. V lost 1 base to trimming and J lost 6 bases, with 22 bases between them. Germline assignment: CDR1 LGHNA and CDR2 YNFKEQ. The CDR3 has 18 amino acids. CDR3 protein: CASSQAGVSGRGLQPQHF. The CDR3 bases are TGTGCCAGCAGCCAAGCGGGGGTTTCCGGACGGGGGCTTCAGCCCCAGCATTTT.

This clonotype has just a few counts. V gene TRBV5-1 combines with J gene TRBJ2-6; the D gene is possibly TRBD2 (6 bases). V lost 2 bases and J 1 base, leaving 7 bases between the germline ends. This CDR3 has 15 residues. Germline values: CDR1 SGHRS, CDR2 YFSETQ. CDR3 protein: CASSFGGSGANVLTF. In DNA form, the CDR3 reads TGCGCCAGCAGCTTCGGGGGATCTGGGGCCAACGTCCTGACTTTC.

V gene TRBV20-1 combines with J gene TRBJ2-3; 11 positions agree with TRBD2. The V and J ends lost 6 bases and 4 bases, in that order; junction bases with no gene match: 15. The CDR3 totals 17 residues. The germline V gene has CDR1 DFQATT and CDR2 SNEGSKA (reference sequence). The CDR3 region is CSAPLAGGINRADTQYF. The CDR3 nucleotides read TGCAGTGCACCCCTAGCGGGAGGAATTAATCGGGCAGATACGCAGTATTTT.

This clonotype was observed at least ten times. The V call is TRBV10-3, the J call TRBJ2-7, with 8 bases identical to TRBD2. Germline V gene lookup returns CDR1 ENHRY and CDR2 SYGVKD. The trim removed 6 bases at V and 0 bases at J, leaving 10 bases unmatched. This CDR3 contains 16 residues. For the CDR3, the DNA is TGTGCCATCAGCGAGACTAGCGCGGTACTCTCCTACGAGCAGTACTTC. Translating it yields CAISETSAVLSYEQYF.

The J gene is TRBJ2-7, the V gene TRBV28; maybe TRBD2 (7 bases). V lost 7 bases to trimming and J lost 0 bases, with 13 bases between them. Germline V gene lookup returns CDR1 MDHEN and CDR2 SYDVKM. This CDR3 contains 14 residues. The CDR3 DNA reads TGTGCCAGCAAATCGGGGGGCAACTCCTACGAGCAGTACTTC. It encodes CASKSGGNSYEQYF.

This clonotype appeared a few times. This chain connects TRBV7-2 to TRBJ1-2; unclear D gene. Germline V CDR1 and CDR2: SGHTA, FQGNSA. The CDR3 extends over 14 amino acids. The V end lost 5 bases, the J end lost 4 bases, and 14 bases lay between the germline ends. The CDR3: CASSRDLLSYGYTF. The DNA of the CDR3 is TGTGCCAGCAGCCGAGATCTGCTTTCCTATGGCTACACCTTC.

Ten or more counts support this clonotype. The chain couples TRBV4-2 to TRBJ1-4; TRBD1 matches at 7 bases. The CDR3 is 16 residues long. Germline V gene lookup returns CDR1 LGHNA and CDR2 YNFKEQ. V lost 0 bases to trimming and J lost 4 bases; unmatched junction nucleotides: 5. The CDR3 here is CASSQDGTADNEKLFF. CDR3 DNA: TGTGCCAGCAGCCAAGATGGGACAGCGGATAATGAAAAACTGTTTTTT.

This clonotype was detected ten times or more. The chain links TRBV3-1 to TRBJ2-1, with D possibly being TRBD2 (5 bases). Germline-derived CDR1 and CDR2 are LGHDT and YNNKEL (reference sequence). The CDR3 consists of 15 residues. The V end was cut by 1 base, the J end by 8 bases, with 15 bases between. The CDR3 DNA is TGTGCCAGCAGCCAAGCACTCCTACTAGGCGATGAGCAGTTCTTC. Translated: CASSQALLLGDEQFF.

This clonotype was found many times. The chain links TRBV4-1 to TRBJ1-1, with D hard to call. Germline CDR1 reads MGHRA; CDR2 reads YSYEKL. The CDR3 extends over 14 amino acids. The germline V and J ends were trimmed by 0 bases and 5 bases, with 10 bases remaining between them. CDR3 sequence: CASSQEVGWTEAFF. In DNA, the CDR3 is TGCGCCAGCAGCCAAGAGGTCGGTTGGACTGAAGCTTTCTTT.

This clonotype was recorded at least ten times. This chain links TRBV25-1 with TRBJ2-5; D is tentatively TRBD1 or TRBD2 (6 bases each). The V and J ends lost 1 base and 5 bases respectively, with 11 bases between them. This CDR3 is built from 14 residues. Germline V gene data show CDR1 as MGHDK and CDR2 as SYGVNS. CDR3 in amino acids: CASSEFGGHETQYF. In nucleotides, the CDR3 is TGTGCCAGCAGTGAATTTGGGGGGCATGAGACCCAGTACTTC.

This sequence joins TRBV6-5 and TRBJ2-1; TRBD1 matches 11 bases. Germline trimming cut 2 bases from V and 6 bases from J; bases unmatched to any gene: 3. Looked up from germline, CDR1 is MNHEY and CDR2 is SVGAGI. The CDR3 loop spans 15 amino acids. CDR3 residues: CASSYGQGAGNEQFF. DNA of the CDR3: TGTGCCAGCAGTTACGGACAGGGGGCTGGCAATGAGCAGTTCTTC.

The chain joins TRBV18 to TRBJ2-2; no reliable D call. Trimming removed 4 bases at V and 4 bases at J, with 13 bases between. The germline CDR1 and CDR2 sequences are KGHSH and LQKENI. This CDR3 spans 15 amino acids. CDR3 sequence: CASSLAKLGTGELFF. DNA for the CDR3: TGTGCCAGCTCACTCGCTAAGCTGGGCACCGGGGAGCTGTTTTTT.

This chain joins TRBV12-3 or TRBV12-4 and TRBJ2-3, with D possibly being TRBD2 (5 bases). The CDR3 spans 14 residues. The V end was cut by 5 bases, the J end by 1 base, with 10 bases between. DNA of the CDR3: TGTGCCAGCAGTCCTAGCTCTCGCACAGATACGCAGTATTTT. Its protein product is CASSPSSRTDTQYF.

This clonotype was seen a handful of times. The rearrangement uses TRBV27 and TRBJ2-7; 7 bases match TRBD1. With V trimmed by 4 bases and J by 4 bases, 7 bases remained unmatched. Germline CDR1 MNHEY, CDR2 SMNVEV (reference sequence). The CDR3 contains 14 residues. CDR3 protein: CASSSVTGTYEQYF. DNA for the CDR3: TGTGCCAGCAGTTCCGTGACAGGGACGTACGAGCAGTACTTC.

This clonotype was recorded many times. The chain is built from TRBV7-2 and TRBJ1-2, with unresolved D. The V and J ends lost 11 bases and 6 bases respectively, with 13 bases between them. Looked up from germline, CDR1 is SGHTA and CDR2 is FQGNSA. The CDR3 extends over 11 amino acids. The CDR3 loop reads CALGSPNGYTF. CDR3 bases: TGTGCCCTCGGGTCGCCGAATGGCTACACCTTC.

This clonotype was detected only a few times. The gene calls are TRBV16 and TRBJ1-6; D unresolved. V dropped 0 bases and J dropped 7 bases, with 16 bases sitting between them. CDR1 is KGHSY and CDR2 is FQNENV in the germline V gene. The CDR3 has 17 amino acids. In DNA, the CDR3 is TGTGCCAGCAGCCAATCATTTGTCGGTCGGAAAAATTCACCCCTCCACTTT. This encodes CASSQSFVGRKNSPLHF.

The rearrangement uses TRBV11-2 and TRBJ1-2; D possibly corresponds to TRBD1 (5 bases). Trimming took 0 bases from V and 8 from J, leaving 16 bases between them. This CDR3 contains 15 residues. Germline lookup yields CDR1 SGHAT and CDR2 FQNNGV. The DNA of the CDR3 is TGTGCCAGCAGCTTAGACATGCAGGGTAGAGGCGGCTACACCTTC. Its protein is CASSLDMQGRGGYTF.

This clonotype was counted a few times. This chain links TRBV20-1 with TRBJ2-7; D is ambiguous. Looked up from germline, CDR1 is DFQATT and CDR2 is SNEGSKA (reference sequence). Trimming pared 3 bases from V and 2 bases from J, leaving 14 bases between. This CDR3 region has 14 residues. The CDR3 coding sequence is TGCAGTGCTAGGAGGACCCAAAGACCCTACGAGCAGTACTTC. This sequence encodes CSARRTQRPYEQYF.

The table lists this clonotype with a few counts. The chain recombines TRBV30 with TRBJ2-7; 8 bases fit TRBD2. Trimming took 6 bases from V and 1 from J; bases not matched to a gene: 5. This CDR3 spans 13 amino acids. From germline, CDR1 is GTSNPN and CDR2 SVGIG (reference sequence). The CDR3 DNA reads as TGTGCCTGCTGGACTAGCAAGTCCTACGAGCAGTACTTC. Residues: CACWTSKSYEQYF.

This clonotype showed up just a few times. The V and J genes are TRBV6-5 and TRBJ1-5, with unresolved D. The germline gives CDR1 MNHEY, CDR2 SVGAGI. CDR3 length: 14 residues. V was shortened by 0 bases and J by 5 bases, with 8 bases between the two germline ends. CDR3 loop: CASSYSTRDQPQHF. As DNA, the CDR3 is TGTGCCAGCAGTTACTCGACACGGGATCAGCCCCAGCATTTT.